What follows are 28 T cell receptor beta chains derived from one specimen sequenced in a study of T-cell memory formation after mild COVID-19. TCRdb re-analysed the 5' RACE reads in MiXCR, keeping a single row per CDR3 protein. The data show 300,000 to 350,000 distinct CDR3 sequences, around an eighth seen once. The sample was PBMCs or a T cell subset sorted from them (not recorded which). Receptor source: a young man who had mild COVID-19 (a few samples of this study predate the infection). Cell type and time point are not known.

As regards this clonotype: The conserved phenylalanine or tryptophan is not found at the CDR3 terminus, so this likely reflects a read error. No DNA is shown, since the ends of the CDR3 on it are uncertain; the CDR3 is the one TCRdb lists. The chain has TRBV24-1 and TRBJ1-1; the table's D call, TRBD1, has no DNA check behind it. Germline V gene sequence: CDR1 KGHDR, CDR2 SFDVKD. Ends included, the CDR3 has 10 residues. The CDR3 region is CATSDFRDRG.

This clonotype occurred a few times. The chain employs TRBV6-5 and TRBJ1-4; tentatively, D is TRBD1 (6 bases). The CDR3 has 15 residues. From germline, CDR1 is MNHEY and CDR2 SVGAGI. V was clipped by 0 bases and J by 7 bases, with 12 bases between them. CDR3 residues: CASSYSQGESEKLFF. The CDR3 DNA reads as TGTGCCAGCAGTTACTCACAGGGAGAGAGTGAAAAACTGTTTTTT.

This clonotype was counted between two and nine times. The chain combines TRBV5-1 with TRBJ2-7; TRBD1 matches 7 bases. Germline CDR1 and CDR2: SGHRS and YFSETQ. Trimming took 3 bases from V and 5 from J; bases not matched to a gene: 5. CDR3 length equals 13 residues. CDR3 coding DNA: TGCGCCAGCAGCTCCCGACAGGGCAACGAGCAGTACTTC. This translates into CASSSRQGNEQYF.

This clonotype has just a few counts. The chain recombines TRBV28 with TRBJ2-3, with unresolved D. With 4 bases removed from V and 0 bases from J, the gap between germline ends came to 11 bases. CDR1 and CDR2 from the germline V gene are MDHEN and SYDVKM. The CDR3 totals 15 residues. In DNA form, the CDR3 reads TGTGCCAGCAGTTCGATAAGAGCTAGCACAGATACGCAGTATTTT. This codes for CASSSIRASTDTQYF.

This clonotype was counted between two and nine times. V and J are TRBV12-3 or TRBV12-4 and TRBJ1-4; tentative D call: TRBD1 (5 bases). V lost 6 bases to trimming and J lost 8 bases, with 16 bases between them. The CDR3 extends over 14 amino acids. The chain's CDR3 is CASRDTGTSEKLFF. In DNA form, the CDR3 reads TGTGCCAGCAGGGATACAGGTACTTCGGAAAAACTGTTTTTT.

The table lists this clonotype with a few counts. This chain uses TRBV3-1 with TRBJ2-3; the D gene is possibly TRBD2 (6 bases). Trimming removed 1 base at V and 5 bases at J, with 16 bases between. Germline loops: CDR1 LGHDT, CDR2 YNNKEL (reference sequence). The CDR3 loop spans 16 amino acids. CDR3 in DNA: TGTGCCAGCAGCCAAGTTGGGCGGGGTCTGAAAGATACGCAGTATTTT. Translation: CASSQVGRGLKDTQYF.

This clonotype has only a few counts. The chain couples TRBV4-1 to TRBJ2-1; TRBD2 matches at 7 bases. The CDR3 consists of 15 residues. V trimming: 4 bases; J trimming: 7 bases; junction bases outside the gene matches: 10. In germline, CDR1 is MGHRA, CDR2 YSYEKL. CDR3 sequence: CASSLWEGISNEQFF. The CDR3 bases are TGCGCCAGCAGCCTATGGGAGGGAATCTCGAATGAGCAGTTCTTC.

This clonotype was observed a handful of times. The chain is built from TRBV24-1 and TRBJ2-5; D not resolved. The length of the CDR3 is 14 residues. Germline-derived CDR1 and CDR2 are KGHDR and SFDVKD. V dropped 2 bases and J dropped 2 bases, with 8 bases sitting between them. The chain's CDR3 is CATSDSGRQETQYF. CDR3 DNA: TGTGCCACCAGTGATTCGGGTAGACAAGAGACCCAGTACTTC.

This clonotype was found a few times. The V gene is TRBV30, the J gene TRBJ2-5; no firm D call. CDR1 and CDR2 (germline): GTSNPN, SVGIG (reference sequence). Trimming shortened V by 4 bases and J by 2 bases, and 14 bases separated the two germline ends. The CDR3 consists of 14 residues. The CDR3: CAWMTTSMQETQYF. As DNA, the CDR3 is TGTGCCTGGATGACGACTTCGATGCAAGAGACCCAGTACTTC. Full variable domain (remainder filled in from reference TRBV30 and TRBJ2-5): SQTIHQWPATLVQPVGSPLSLECTVEGTSNPNLYWYRQAAGRGLQLLFYSVGIGQISSEVPQNLSASRPQDRQFILSSKKLLLSDSGFYLCAWMTTSMQETQYFGPGTRLLVL.

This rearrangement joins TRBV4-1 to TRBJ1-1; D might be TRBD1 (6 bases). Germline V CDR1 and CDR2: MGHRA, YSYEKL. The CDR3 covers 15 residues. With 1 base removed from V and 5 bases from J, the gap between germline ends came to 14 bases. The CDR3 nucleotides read TGCGCCAGCAGCCAAGCGGCAGGGGTGGGGACTGAAGCTTTCTTT. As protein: CASSQAAGVGTEAFF.

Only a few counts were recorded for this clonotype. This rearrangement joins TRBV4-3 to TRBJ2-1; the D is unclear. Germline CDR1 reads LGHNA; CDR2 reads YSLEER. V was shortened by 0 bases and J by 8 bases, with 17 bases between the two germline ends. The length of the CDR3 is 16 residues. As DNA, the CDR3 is TGCGCCAGCAGCCAAGATCGGGTTCCCTTGGCTCATGAGCAGTTCTTC. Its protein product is CASSQDRVPLAHEQFF.

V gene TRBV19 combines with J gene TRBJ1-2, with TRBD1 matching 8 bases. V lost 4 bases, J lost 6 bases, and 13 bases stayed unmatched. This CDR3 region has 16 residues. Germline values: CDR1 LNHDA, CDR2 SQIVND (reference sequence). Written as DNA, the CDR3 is TGTGCCAGTAGTACCTATGACAGGGGTCGTGACGATGGCTACACCTTC. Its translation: CASSTYDRGRDDGYTF.

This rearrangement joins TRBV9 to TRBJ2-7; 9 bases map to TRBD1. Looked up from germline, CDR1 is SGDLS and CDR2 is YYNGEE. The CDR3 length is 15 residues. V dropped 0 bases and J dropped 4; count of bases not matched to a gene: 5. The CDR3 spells CASSVEGQGRYEQYF. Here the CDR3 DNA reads TGTGCCAGCAGCGTAGAGGGACAGGGAAGGTACGAGCAGTACTTC. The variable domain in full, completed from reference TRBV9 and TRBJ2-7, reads DSGVTQTPKHLITATGQRVTLRCSPRSGDLSVYWYQQSLDQGLQFLIQYYNGEERAKGNILERFSAQQFPDLHSELNLSSLELGDSALYFCASSVEGQGRYEQYFGPGTRLTVT.

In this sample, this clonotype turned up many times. Here the CDR3 reads CASTRASGNTGELFF. CDR3 coding DNA: TGCGCCAGCACCCGGGCTAGCGGGAACACCGGGGAGCTGTTTTTT. V usage is TRBV5-1 and J usage is TRBJ2-2; 7 bases align to TRBD2. CDR1 is SGHRS and CDR2 is YFSETQ in the germline V gene. With V trimmed by 6 bases and J by 1 base, 6 bases remained unmatched. This CDR3 comprises 15 residues.

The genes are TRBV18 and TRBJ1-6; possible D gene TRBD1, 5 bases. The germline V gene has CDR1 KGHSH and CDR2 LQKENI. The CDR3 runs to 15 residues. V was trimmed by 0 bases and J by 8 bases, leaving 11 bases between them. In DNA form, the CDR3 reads TGTGCCAGCTCACCACCGGGGGGTAGGGATTCACCCCTCCACTTT. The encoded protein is CASSPPGGRDSPLHF.

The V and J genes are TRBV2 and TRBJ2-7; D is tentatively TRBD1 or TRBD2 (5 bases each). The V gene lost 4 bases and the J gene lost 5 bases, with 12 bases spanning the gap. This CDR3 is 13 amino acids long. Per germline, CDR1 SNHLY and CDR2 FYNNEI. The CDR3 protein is CASSVEGLNEQYV. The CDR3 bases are TGTGCCAGCAGTGTAGAGGGGTTGAACGAGCAGTACGTC.

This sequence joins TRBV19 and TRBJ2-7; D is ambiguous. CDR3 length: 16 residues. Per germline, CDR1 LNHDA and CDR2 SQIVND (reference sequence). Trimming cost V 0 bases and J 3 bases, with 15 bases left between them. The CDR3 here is CASSIDQVGNNYEQYV. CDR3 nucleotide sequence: TGTGCCAGTAGTATAGATCAGGTAGGGAACAACTACGAGCAGTACGTC.

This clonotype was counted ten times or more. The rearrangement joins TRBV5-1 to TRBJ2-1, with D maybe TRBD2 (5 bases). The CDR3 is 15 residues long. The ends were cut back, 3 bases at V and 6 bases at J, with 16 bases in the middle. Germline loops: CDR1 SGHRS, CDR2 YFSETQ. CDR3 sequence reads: CASSWGSGWGNEQFF. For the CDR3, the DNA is TGCGCCAGCAGCTGGGGTTCGGGATGGGGCAATGAGCAGTTCTTC.

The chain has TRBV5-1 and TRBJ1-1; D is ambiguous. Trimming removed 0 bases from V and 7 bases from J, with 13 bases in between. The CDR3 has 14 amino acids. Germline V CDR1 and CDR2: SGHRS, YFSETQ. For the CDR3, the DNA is TGCGCCAGCAGCTTGGTCGTCGGGCAGATTGAAGCTTTCTTT. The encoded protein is CASSLVVGQIEAFF. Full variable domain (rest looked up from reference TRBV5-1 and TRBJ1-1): KAGVTQTPRYLIKTRGQQVTLSCSPISGHRSVSWYQQTPGQGLQFLFEYFSETQRNKGNFPGRFSGRQFSNSRSEMNVSTLELGDSALYLCASSLVVGQIEAFFGQGTRLTVV.

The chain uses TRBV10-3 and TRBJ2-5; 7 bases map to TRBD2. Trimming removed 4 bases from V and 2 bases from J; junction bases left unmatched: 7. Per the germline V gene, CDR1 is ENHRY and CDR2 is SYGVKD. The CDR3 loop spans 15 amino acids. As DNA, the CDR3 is TGTGCCATCAGTGCTCACACAGCGGGGCAAGAGACCCAGTACTTC. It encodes CAISAHTAGQETQYF.

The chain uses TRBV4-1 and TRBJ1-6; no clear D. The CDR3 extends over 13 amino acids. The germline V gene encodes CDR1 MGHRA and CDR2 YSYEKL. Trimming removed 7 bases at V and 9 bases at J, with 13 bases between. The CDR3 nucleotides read TGCGCCAGCAAGGGTTCCGTAGCTTCACCCCTCCACTTT. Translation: CASKGSVASPLHF.

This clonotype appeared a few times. Here the CDR3 reads CASSFGQTNSPLHF. The CDR3 DNA sequence: TGTGCCAGCAGCTTCGGTCAGACAAATTCACCCCTCCACTTT. The rearrangement joins TRBV7-8 to TRBJ1-6; the D is unclear. The CDR3 runs 14 residues. The V gene's germline CDR1 is SGHVS and CDR2 FQNEAQ. The ends were cut back, 3 bases at V and 7 bases at J, with 10 bases in the middle. The full variable domain, in which reference TRBV7-8 and TRBJ1-6 provide the parts outside the CDR3, is GAGVSQSPRYKVAKRGQDVALRCDPISGHVSLFWYQQALGQGPEFLTYFQNEAQLDKSGLPSDRFFAERPEGSVSTLKIQRTQQEDSAVYLCASSFGQTNSPLHFGNGTRLTVT.

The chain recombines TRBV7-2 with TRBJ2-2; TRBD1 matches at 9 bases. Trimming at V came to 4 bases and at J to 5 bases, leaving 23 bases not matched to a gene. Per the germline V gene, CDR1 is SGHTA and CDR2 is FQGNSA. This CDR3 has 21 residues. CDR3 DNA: TGTGCCAGCAGCTCCGCTTTGTTCCGGACAGGGGTTAGTAAGAAGACCGGGGAGCTGTTTTTT. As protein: CASSSALFRTGVSKKTGELFF.

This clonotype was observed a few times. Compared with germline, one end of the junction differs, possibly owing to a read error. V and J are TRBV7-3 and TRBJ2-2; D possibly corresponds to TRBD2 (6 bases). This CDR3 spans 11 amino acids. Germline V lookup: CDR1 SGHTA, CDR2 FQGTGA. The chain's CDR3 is CASSFCQPAGF. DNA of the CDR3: TGTGCCAGCAGCTTCTGCCAACCAGCGGGTTTT.

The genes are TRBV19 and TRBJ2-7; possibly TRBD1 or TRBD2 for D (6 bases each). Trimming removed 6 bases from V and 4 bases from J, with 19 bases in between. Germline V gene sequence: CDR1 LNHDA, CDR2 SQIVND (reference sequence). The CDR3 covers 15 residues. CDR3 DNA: TGTGCCAGTAGCCAAGCATGGGGGGCCAGGTACGAGCAGTACTTC. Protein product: CASSQAWGARYEQYF. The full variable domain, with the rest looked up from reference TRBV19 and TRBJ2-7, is DGGITQSPKYLFRKEGQNVTLSCEQNLNHDAMYWYRQDPGQGLRLIYYSQIVNDFQKGDIAEGYSVSREKKESFPLTVTSAQKNPTAFYLCASSQAWGARYEQYFGPGTRLTVT.

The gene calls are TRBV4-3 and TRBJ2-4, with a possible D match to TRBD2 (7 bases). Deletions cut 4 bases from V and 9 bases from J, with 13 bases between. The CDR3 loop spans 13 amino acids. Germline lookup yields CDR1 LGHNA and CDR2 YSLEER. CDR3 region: CASSLGRGAIQYF. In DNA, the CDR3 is TGCGCCAGCAGCCTGGGTCGGGGGGCCATTCAGTACTTC.

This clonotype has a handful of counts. The chain's CDR3 is CASSFRHYEQFF. The DNA of the CDR3 is TGTGCCAGCAGTTTTCGCCACTATGAGCAGTTCTTC. The chain has TRBV12-3 or TRBV12-4 and TRBJ2-1; no clear D. V dropped 3 bases and J dropped 8 bases, with 8 bases sitting between them. CDR3 length: 12 amino acids.

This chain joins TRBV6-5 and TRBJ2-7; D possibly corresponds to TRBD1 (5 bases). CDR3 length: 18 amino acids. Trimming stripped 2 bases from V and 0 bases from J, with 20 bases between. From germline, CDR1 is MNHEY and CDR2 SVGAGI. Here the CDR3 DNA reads TGTGCCAGCAGTTACCGCGGTCCGGCCAGGGCGAGCTCCTACGAGCAGTACTTC. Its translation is CASSYRGPARASSYEQYF.